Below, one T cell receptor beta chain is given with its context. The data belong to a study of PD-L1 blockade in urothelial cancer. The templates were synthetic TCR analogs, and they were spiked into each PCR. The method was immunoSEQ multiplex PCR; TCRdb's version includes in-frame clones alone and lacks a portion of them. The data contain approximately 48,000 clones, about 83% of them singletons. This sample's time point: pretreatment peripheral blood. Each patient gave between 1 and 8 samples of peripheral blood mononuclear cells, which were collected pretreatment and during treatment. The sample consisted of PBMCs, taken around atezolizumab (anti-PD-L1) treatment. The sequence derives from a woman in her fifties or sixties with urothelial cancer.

CDR3 in amino acids: CASSLDQGWTGELFF. CDR3 DNA: TGCGCCAGCAGCTTGGATCAGGGTTGGACCGGGGAGCTGTTTTTT. V usage is TRBV5-1 and J usage is TRBJ2-2, with D possibly being TRBD1 (5 bases). This CDR3 is built from 15 residues. V lost 0 bases and J 5 bases, leaving 11 bases between the germline ends. CDR1 is SGHRS, CDR2 YFSETQ, per germline.